This TCR beta chain was profiled in a study of blood T cell repertoires in COVID-19. Study-level information: T cells, B-cell-depleted T cells, or PBMCs supplied cDNA or gDNA.

CDR1 and CDR2 (germline): MNHEY, SMNVEV (reference sequence). The CDR3 length is 13 residues. The trim removed 4 bases at V and 7 bases at J, leaving 7 bases unmatched. TCRdb keeps only in-frame clones here, not all; method: immunoSEQ multiplex PCR. The data contain fewer than 200,000 clones, around 85% of them singletons. V and J are TRBV27 and TRBJ2-7, with TRBD2 matching 7 bases. Sequences were obtained from peripheral blood. This TCR derives from a man between 60 and 70 years old who had recovered from COVID-19. For the CDR3, the DNA is TGTGCCAGCAGTTGGGAGGGTTTAGGGGAGCAGTACTTC. Translation gives CASSWEGLGEQYF.